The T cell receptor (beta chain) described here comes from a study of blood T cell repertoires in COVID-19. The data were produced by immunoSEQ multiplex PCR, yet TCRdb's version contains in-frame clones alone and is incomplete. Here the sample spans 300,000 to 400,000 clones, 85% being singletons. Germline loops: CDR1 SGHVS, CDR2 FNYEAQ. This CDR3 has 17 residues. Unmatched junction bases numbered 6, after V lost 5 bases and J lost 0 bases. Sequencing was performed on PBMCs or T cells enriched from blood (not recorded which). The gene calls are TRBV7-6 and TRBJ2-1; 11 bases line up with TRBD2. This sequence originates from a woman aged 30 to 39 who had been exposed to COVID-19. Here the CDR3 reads CASSQLAGVGSYNEQFF. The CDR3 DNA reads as TGTGCCAGCAGCCAACTAGCGGGAGTGGGCTCCTACAATGAGCAGTTCTTC.